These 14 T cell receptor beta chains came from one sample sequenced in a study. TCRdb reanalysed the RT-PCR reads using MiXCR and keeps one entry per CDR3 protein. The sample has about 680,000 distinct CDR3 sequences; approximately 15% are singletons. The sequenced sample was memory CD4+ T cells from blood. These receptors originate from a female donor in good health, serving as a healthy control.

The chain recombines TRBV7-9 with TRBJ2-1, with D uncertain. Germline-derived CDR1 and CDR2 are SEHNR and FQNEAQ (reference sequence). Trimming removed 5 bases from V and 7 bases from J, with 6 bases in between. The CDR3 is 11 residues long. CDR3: CASSVFNEQFF. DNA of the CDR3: TGTGCCAGCAGCGTCTTTAATGAGCAGTTCTTC. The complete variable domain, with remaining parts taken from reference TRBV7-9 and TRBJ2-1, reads DTGVSQNPRHKITKRGQNVTFRCDPISEHNRLYWYRQTLGQGPEFLTYFQNEAQLEKSRLLSDRFSAERPKGSFSTLEIQRTEQGDSAMYLCASSVFNEQFFGPGTRLTVL.

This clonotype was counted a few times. CDR3 in DNA: TGTGCCAGCAGTTACTCGGCGCCCGGGACCCAAGAGACCCAGTACTTC. Its protein product is CASSYSAPGTQETQYF. V gene TRBV6-5 combines with J gene TRBJ2-5; D possibly uses TRBD1 or TRBD2 (5 bases each). There are 16 residues in the CDR3. Germline CDR1 reads MNHEY; CDR2 reads SVGAGI. Trimming took 0 bases from V and 1 from J, leaving 12 bases between them.

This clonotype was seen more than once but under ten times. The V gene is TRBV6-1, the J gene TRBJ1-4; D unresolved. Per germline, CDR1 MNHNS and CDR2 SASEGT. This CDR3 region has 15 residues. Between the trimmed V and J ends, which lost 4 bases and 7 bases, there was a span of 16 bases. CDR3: CASSVGRPVGEKLFF. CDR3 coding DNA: TGTGCCAGCAGTGTCGGACGCCCGGTCGGTGAAAAACTGTTTTTT.

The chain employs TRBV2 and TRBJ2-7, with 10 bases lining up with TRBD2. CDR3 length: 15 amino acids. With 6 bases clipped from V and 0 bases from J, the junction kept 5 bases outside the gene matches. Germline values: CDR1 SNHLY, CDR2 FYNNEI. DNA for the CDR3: TGTGCCAGCAGAGCCGGACTAGCGGCCTCCTACGAGCAGTACTTC. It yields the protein CASRAGLAASYEQYF.

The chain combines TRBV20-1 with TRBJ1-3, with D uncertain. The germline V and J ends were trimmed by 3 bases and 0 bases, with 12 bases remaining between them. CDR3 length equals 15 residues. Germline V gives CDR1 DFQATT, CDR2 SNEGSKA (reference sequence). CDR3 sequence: CSASSAPSSGNTIYF. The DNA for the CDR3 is TGCAGTGCTAGTTCGGCACCGAGCTCTGGAAACACCATATATTTT.

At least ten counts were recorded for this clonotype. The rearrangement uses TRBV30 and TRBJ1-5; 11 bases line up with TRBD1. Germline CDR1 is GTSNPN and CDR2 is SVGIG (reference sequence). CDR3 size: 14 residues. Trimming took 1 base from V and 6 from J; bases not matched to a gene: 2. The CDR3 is CAWSGTGGSQPQHF. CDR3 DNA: TGTGCCTGGAGTGGGACAGGGGGCAGTCAGCCCCAGCATTTT.

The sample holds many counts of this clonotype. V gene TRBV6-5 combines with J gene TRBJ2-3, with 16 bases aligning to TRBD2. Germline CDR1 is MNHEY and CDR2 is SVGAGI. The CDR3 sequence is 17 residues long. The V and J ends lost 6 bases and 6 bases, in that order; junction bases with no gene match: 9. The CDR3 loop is CASRKPGTSGRADTQYF. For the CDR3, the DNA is TGTGCCAGCAGAAAGCCCGGGACTAGCGGGAGGGCGGATACGCAGTATTTT.

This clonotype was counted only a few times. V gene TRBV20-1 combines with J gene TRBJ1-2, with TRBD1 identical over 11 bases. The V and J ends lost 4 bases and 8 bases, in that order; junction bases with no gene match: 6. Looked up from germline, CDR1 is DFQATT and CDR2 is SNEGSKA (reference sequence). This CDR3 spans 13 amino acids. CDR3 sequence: CSATGQGAIGYTF. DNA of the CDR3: TGCAGTGCTACAGGACAGGGGGCGATAGGCTACACCTTC.

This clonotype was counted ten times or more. The CDR3 region has the DNA TGCGCCAGCAGCCAATCCGGGACAGGTTCCTACGAGCAGTACTTC. Its protein product is CASSQSGTGSYEQYF. The J gene is TRBJ2-7, the V gene TRBV4-3, with 8 bases identical to TRBD1. Trimming removed 2 bases from V and 1 base from J; junction bases left unmatched: 4. The CDR3 totals 15 residues. Per germline, CDR1 LGHNA and CDR2 YSLEER.

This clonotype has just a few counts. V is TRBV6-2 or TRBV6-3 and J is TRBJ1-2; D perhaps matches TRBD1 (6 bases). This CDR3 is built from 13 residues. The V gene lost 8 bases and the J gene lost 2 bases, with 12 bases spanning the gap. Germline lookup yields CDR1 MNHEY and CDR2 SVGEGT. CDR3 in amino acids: CASFDRTNYGYTF. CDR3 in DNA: TGTGCCAGCTTTGACAGGACCAACTATGGCTACACCTTC.

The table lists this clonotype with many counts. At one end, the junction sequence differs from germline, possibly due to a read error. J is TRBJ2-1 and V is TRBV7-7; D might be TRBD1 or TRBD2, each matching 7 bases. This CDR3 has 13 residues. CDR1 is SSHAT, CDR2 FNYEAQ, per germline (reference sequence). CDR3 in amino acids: CASSSDRAGVQFF. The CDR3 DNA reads TGTGCTAGCAGCTCAGACAGGGCGGGGGTGCAGTTCTTC.

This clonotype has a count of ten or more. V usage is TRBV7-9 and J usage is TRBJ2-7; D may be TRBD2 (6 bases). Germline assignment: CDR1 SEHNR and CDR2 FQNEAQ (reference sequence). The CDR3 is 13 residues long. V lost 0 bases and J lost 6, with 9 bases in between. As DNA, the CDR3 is TGTGCCAGCAGCTTAGCCGGGGGAAGCGAGCAGTACTTC. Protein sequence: CASSLAGGSEQYF.

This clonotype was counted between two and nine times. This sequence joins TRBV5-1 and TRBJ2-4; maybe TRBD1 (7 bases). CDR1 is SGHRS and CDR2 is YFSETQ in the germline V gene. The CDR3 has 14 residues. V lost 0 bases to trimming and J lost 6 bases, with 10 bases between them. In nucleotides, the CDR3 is TGCGCCAGCAGCTTGGGACAGGGAGGAAACATTCAGTACTTC. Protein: CASSLGQGGNIQYF.

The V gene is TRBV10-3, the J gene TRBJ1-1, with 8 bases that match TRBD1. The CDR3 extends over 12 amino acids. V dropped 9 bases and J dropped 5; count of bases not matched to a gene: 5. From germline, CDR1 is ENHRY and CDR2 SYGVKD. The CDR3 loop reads CAIKQGETEAFF. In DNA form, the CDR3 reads TGTGCCATTAAACAGGGGGAGACTGAAGCTTTCTTT.